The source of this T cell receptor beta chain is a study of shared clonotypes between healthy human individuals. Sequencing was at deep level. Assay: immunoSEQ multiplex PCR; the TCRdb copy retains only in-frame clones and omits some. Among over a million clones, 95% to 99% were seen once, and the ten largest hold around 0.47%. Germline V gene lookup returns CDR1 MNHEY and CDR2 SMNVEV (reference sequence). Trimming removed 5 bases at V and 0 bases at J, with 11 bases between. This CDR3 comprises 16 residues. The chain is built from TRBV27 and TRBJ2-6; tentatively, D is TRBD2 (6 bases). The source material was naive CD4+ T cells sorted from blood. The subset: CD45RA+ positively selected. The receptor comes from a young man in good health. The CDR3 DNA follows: TGTGCCAGCAGTCCTAGCGTGAGCTCTGGGGCCAACGTCCTGACTTTC. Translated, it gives CASSPSVSSGANVLTF.